This T cell receptor (beta chain) was recorded in a study of CD8 T cells in cerebrospinal fluid in Alzheimer's disease. The length of the CDR3 is 13 residues. Germline CDR1 is MNHEY and CDR2 is SVGEGT. By frequency, this clonotype registers medium-sized. Each CDR3 protein gets one entry in TCRdb, which reprocessed the 10x single-cell sequencing reads and gives no DNA. There are 1,500 or so distinct CDR3 sequences in the sample, with roughly 10% held by the top ten. This chain joins TRBV6-2 or TRBV6-3 and TRBJ2-7. The specimen was cerebrospinal fluid. The clonotype was recovered from a human donor with mild cognitive impairment. The chain's CDR3 is CASSVDSSYEQYF.